These 25 T cell receptor beta chains came from one sample sequenced in a study of shared clonotypes between healthy human individuals (TCRdb year 2020). The library was prepared using the immunoSEQ multiplex PCR assay. This is the immuneACCESS table as TCRdb keeps it, with only in-frame sequences that have V and J called. A part of the clones is gone; compared with another copy, unresolved V genes explain less than half, and the rest is unexplained. The sample has around 95,000 clones on record, less than 60% of them singletons. Roughly 16% of the sample rests with the top ten. Specimen: PBMCs. These receptors all come from a middle-aged woman in good health. Some clones in this sample may be carry-over from other donors' samples.

This clone has just one count. This sequence joins TRBV7-3 and TRBJ1-5; 7 bases match TRBD1. Germline V gene data show CDR1 as SGHTA and CDR2 as FQGTGA. CDR3 length equals 16 residues. J lost 7 bases, V lost 6 bases, and 15 bases had no gene match. The CDR3 nucleotides are TGTGCCAGCAGTAACCGACAGGGCCCTTCGGAGCAGCCCCAGCATTTT. Its translation is CASSNRQGPSEQPQHF.

This chain joins TRBV6-1 and TRBJ2-5, with D maybe TRBD2 (5 bases). V was cut by 1 base and J by 5 bases, with 14 bases left in between. This CDR3 spans 15 amino acids. Germline V lookup: CDR1 MNHNS, CDR2 SASEGT. The CDR3 bases are TGTGCCAGCAGTGAAGTGAGCGGAAGTGGGGAGACCCAGTACTTC. Encoded protein: CASSEVSGSGETQYF.

This clone was recorded at least ten times. This chain joins TRBV11-2 and TRBJ2-3, with 7 bases that match TRBD2. Germline V gene data show CDR1 as SGHAT and CDR2 as FQNNGV. The CDR3 spans 13 residues. Unmatched junction bases numbered 2, after V lost 6 bases and J lost 2 bases. The CDR3: CASRSGVTDTQYF. The CDR3 DNA reads as TGTGCCAGCAGAAGCGGGGTCACAGATACGCAGTATTTT.

This clone was counted only a few times. A read error likely explains this, since a far larger clone differs by one base. The gene calls are TRBV2 and TRBJ1-5; D is perhaps TRBD1 (5 bases). Germline CDR1 is SNHLY and CDR2 is FYNNEI. V dropped 3 bases and J dropped 5 bases, with 5 bases sitting between them. The CDR3 is made up of 12 amino acids. The CDR3 sequence: CASSDRDQPQHF. The CDR3 bases are TGTGCCAGCAGTGACAGGGATCAGCCCCAGCATTTT.

The genes are TRBV4-2 and TRBJ2-3, with D tentatively TRBD2 (6 bases). V lost 5 bases, J lost 2 bases, and 11 bases lay in between. Germline V gives CDR1 LGHNA, CDR2 YNFKEQ. The CDR3 extends over 14 amino acids. The CDR3 spells CASSSAGSTDTQYF. CDR3 bases: TGTGCCAGCAGCTCGGCGGGATCCACAGATACGCAGTATTTT.

Turning to this clone: At one end the junction does not follow the germline gene, possibly because of a read error. This chain uses TRBV7-7 with TRBJ2-5, with 9 bases matching TRBD2. Germline assignment: CDR1 SSHAT and CDR2 FNYEAQ (reference sequence). The CDR3 is made up of 16 amino acids. CDR3 nucleotide sequence: TGTGCTAGCAGCTTAGGGCTAGCGGGACTTCTGGAGACCCAGTACTTC. Encoded protein: CASSLGLAGLLETQYF.

The sample holds many counts of this clone. Other DNA sequences in the same sample also yield this CDR3. The V call is TRBV15, the J call TRBJ2-7; 7 nucleotides align to TRBD2. V shed 0 bases, J shed 0 bases, and the junction held 2 bases outside the gene matches. This CDR3 spans 15 amino acids. CDR1 and CDR2 from the germline V gene are LNHNV and YYDKDF (reference sequence). DNA for the CDR3: TGTGCCACCAGCAGAGAGGGAGGGAGCTCCTACGAGCAGTACTTC. Translated: CATSREGGSSYEQYF.

In this sample, this clone turned up a few times. The chain has TRBV5-1 and TRBJ2-2, with D maybe TRBD1 (6 bases). Trimming took off 1 base at V and 3 bases at J, with 7 bases between the two ends. The CDR3 totals 14 residues. The V gene's germline CDR1 is SGHRS and CDR2 YFSETQ. CDR3 residues: CASSLQGHTGELFF. CDR3 coding DNA: TGCGCCAGCAGCTTGCAGGGGCACACCGGGGAGCTGTTTTTT.

In this sample, this clone turned up once. CDR3 in amino acids: CASSLAGAYGEQYF. CDR3 DNA sequence: TGCGCCAGCAGCTTGGCTGGGGCTTATGGCGAGCAGTACTTC. This chain links TRBV5-1 with TRBJ2-5; D possibly corresponds to TRBD1 (5 bases). The DNA matches TRBJ2-7 better at its end, which makes the J call doubtful. The V gene's germline CDR1 is SGHRS and CDR2 YFSETQ. The CDR3 is 14 residues long.

J is TRBJ1-3 and V is TRBV6-1; D call uncertain. V lost 3 bases and J lost 2, with 11 bases in between. CDR1 and CDR2 from the germline V gene are MNHNS and SASEGT. This CDR3 contains 15 residues. The CDR3 DNA is TGTGCCAGCAGTGACCCGCGGGGAGCTGGAAACACCATATATTTT. Its protein is CASSDPRGAGNTIYF.

This clone was counted ten times or more. The chain uses TRBV14 and TRBJ1-1, with a weak D call TRBD1 (5 bases). CDR1 and CDR2 from the germline V gene are SGHDN and FVKESK. This CDR3 contains 13 residues. Trimming took 4 bases from V and 1 from J, leaving 7 bases between them. CDR3: CASSRDPNTEAFF. The CDR3 nucleotides read TGTGCCAGCAGCCGGGACCCGAACACTGAAGCTTTCTTT.

V usage is TRBV30 and J usage is TRBJ2-1; possibly TRBD1 for D (5 bases). CDR1 is GTSNPN, CDR2 SVGIG, per germline (reference sequence). Trimming took off 1 base at V and 7 bases at J, with 17 bases between the two ends. The CDR3 has 15 amino acids. The CDR3 DNA reads TGTGCCTGGAGTGCCACGCTAGGGGCCCCTAATGAGCAGTTCTTC. It codes for CAWSATLGAPNEQFF.

The rearrangement uses TRBV29-1 and TRBJ2-3; TRBD2 matches at 7 bases. This CDR3 is 16 amino acids long. Germline V gene data show CDR1 as SQVTM and CDR2 as ANQGSEA. Trimming removed 4 bases from V and 3 bases from J; junction bases left unmatched: 13. The CDR3 DNA reads TGCAGCGTTGTGGGGGTTCGGGGAGGGCCGACAGATACGCAGTATTTT. Residues: CSVVGVRGGPTDTQYF.

The chain has TRBV18 and TRBJ1-5; D gene unclear. The CDR3 runs 13 residues. In germline, CDR1 is KGHSH, CDR2 LQKENI. With 3 bases removed from V and 0 bases from J, the gap between germline ends came to 3 bases. The CDR3 nucleotides are TGTGCCAGCTCACCCCTTAGCAATCAGCCCCAGCATTTT. Encoded protein: CASSPLSNQPQHF.

This clone was seen only once. The genes are TRBV28 and TRBJ1-2; a weak D match, TRBD1 (5 bases). Germline assignment: CDR1 MDHEN and CDR2 SYDVKM. The CDR3 spans 12 residues. Trimming shortened V by 7 bases and J by 4 bases, and 10 bases separated the two germline ends. This CDR3 reads CASTTGTYGYTF. The CDR3 coding sequence is TGTGCCAGCACCACCGGGACCTATGGCTACACCTTC.

This clone turned up a few times. The gene calls are TRBV5-4 and TRBJ1-3; no reliable D call. The CDR3 spans 13 residues. The germline V and J ends were trimmed by 0 bases and 7 bases, with 8 bases remaining between them. Germline CDR1 reads SGHNT; CDR2 reads YYREEE (reference sequence). The CDR3 protein is CASSLEAANTIYF. CDR3 sequence (DNA): TGTGCCAGCAGCTTGGAAGCAGCCAACACCATATATTTT. Variable domain in full (rest from reference TRBV5-4 and TRBJ1-3): ETGVTQSPTHLIKTRGQQVTLRCSSQSGHNTVSWYQQALGQGPQFIFQYYREEENGRGNFPPRFSGLQFPNYSSELNVNALELDDSALYLCASSLEAANTIYFGEGSWLTVV.

A remark on this clone: A much larger clone sits a single nucleotide away, making a read error possible. The chain combines TRBV4-3 with TRBJ2-1, with 8 nucleotides matching TRBD2. The CDR3 sequence is 15 residues long. Germline loops: CDR1 LGHNA, CDR2 YSLEER. The DNA of the CDR3 is TGCGCCAGCAGGCAAGCGGGACTAGCCTACAATGAGCAGTTCTTC. Translation gives CASRQAGLAYNEQFF.

The V call is TRBV5-7, the J call TRBJ2-6; the match to TRBD1 covers 8 bases. TRBV5-7 is given ORF status, its function remaining uncertain. The CDR3 runs to 19 residues. Trimming cost V 0 bases and J 0 bases; bases outside gene matches: 8. CDR3 bases: TGTGCCAGCAGCTTGGCCGACAGGGGTTGGGTCTCTGGGGCCAACGTCCTGACTTTC. It specifies CASSLADRGWVSGANVLTF.

This chain uses TRBV18 with TRBJ2-5; unclear D gene. V lost 6 bases and J lost 0, with 8 bases in between. The CDR3 loop spans 13 amino acids. Germline CDR1 reads KGHSH; CDR2 reads LQKENI. The CDR3 loop is CASSVPNQETQYF. For the CDR3, the DNA is TGTGCCAGCTCCGTCCCGAACCAAGAGACCCAGTACTTC.

Details on this clone: A far larger clone lies a single base away; this is likely a read error. Other DNA sequences in this specimen translate into the identical CDR3. This chain connects TRBV9 to TRBJ1-1; D is unresolved. CDR1 SGDLS and CDR2 YYNGEE come from the germline V gene. The CDR3 covers 14 residues. CDR3 bases: TGTGCCAGTAGCGTAGATGCGTTGAACACTGAAGCTTTCTTT. Protein sequence: CASSVDALNTEAFF.

This clone has a count of ten or more. Other DNA sequences in this sample translate to the same CDR3. The gene calls are TRBV10-3 and TRBJ2-3, with 7 bases matching TRBD1. The CDR3 extends over 17 amino acids. J was trimmed by 4 bases and V by 3 bases; bases with no gene match: 13. Germline loops: CDR1 ENHRY, CDR2 SYGVKD. In DNA form, the CDR3 reads TGTGCCATCAGTGATAAAGTTGGGGACAGTATCGCAGATACGCAGTATTTT. As protein: CAISDKVGDSIADTQYF.

V is TRBV5-4 and J is TRBJ1-4, with 10 nucleotides matching TRBD1. Germline CDR1 reads SGHNT; CDR2 reads YYREEE (reference sequence). V was pared by 5 bases and J by 8 bases, with 9 bases of the junction left unmatched. The CDR3 spans 15 residues. The CDR3 nucleotides read TGTGCCAGCAGGGATAGACAGGGGGCGGAGGAAAAACTGTTTTTT. Amino acids: CASRDRQGAEEKLFF.

The chain joins TRBV6-6 to TRBJ1-3, with no clear D. Germline V gene lookup returns CDR1 MNHNY and CDR2 SVGAGI (reference sequence). The CDR3 extends over 15 amino acids. Trimming shortened V by 0 bases and J by 4 bases, and 10 bases separated the two germline ends. The CDR3 here is CASSYSLTGGNTIYF. CDR3 in DNA: TGTGCCAGCAGTTACTCACTGACGGGGGGAAACACCATATATTTT.

This chain connects TRBV11-2 to TRBJ2-5; 8 positions agree with TRBD2. The J call may not be correct, given that the DNA end is closer to TRBJ2-7. Germline V gives CDR1 SGHAT, CDR2 FQNNGV. This CDR3 region has 14 residues. The CDR3 DNA reads as TGTGCCAGCACCGGCGGGGGGCTGCGCTACGAGCAGTACTTC. As protein: CASTGGGLRYEQYF.

The chain recombines TRBV7-2 with TRBJ2-1; TRBD2 matches 8 bases. The trim removed 2 bases at V and 9 bases at J, leaving 9 bases unmatched. The length of the CDR3 is 15 residues. The V gene's germline CDR1 is SGHTA and CDR2 FQGNSA. In nucleotides, the CDR3 is TGTGCCAGCAGCTTAAGTTTGCGGGAGGAGGTTGAGCAGTTCTTC. It encodes CASSLSLREEVEQFF.